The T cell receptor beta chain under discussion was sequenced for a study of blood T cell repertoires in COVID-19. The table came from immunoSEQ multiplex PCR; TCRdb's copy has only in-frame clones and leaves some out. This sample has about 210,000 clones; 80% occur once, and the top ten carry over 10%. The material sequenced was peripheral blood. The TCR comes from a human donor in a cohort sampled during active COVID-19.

The CDR3 region has the DNA TGCAGCGTATCTACAGGGACCACTGAAGCTTTCTTT. Translation gives CSVSTGTTEAFF. The chain has TRBV29-1 and TRBJ1-1; D is possibly TRBD1 (6 bases). The germline V and J ends were trimmed by 6 bases and 4 bases, with 12 bases remaining between them. The CDR3 runs 12 residues. Germline CDR1 reads SQVTM; CDR2 reads ANQGSEA. Full variable domain (missing parts from reference TRBV29-1 and TRBJ1-1): SAVISQKPSRDICQRGTSLTIQCQVDSQVTMMFWYRQQPGQSLTLIATANQGSEATYESGFVIDKFPISRPNLTFSTLTVSNMSPEDSSIYLCSVSTGTTEAFFGQGTRLTVV.